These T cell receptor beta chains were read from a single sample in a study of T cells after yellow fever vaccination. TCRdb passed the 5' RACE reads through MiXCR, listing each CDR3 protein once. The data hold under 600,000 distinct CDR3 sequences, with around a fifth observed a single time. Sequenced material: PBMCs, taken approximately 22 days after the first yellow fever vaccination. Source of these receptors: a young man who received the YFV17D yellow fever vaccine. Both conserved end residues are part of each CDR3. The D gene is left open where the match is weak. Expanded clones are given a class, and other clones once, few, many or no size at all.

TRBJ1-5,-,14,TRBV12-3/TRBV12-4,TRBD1,TGTGCCAGCAGTCAACAGGGGGCAAGAGGACCCCAGCATTTT,CASSQQGARGPQHF
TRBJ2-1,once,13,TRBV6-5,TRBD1,TGTGCCAGCAGTTGGGGACAGACCAATGAGCAGTTCTTC,CASSWGQTNEQFF
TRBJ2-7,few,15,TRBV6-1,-,TGTGCCAGCAGTGAATCCCTAGCTGGATGGTACGAGCAGTACTTC,CASSESLAGWYEQYF
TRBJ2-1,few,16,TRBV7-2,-,TGTGCCAGCAGCTTAGTGGGGGGGGGCCGTGTAAATGAGCAGTTCTTC,CASSLVGGGRVNEQFF
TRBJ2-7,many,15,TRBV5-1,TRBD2,TGCGCCAGCAGCTGGACTAGCGGGGGGACGTACGAGCAGTACTTC,CASSWTSGGTYEQYF
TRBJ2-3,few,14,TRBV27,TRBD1,TGTGCCAGCAGCCAAACCGGGACAGGGTATACGCAGTATTTT,CASSQTGTGYTQYF
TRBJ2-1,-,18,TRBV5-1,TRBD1,TGCGCCAGCAGCTCGCCGGACAGGGTCTCTTCGATTAACAATGAGCAGTTCTTC,CASSSPDRVSSINNEQFF
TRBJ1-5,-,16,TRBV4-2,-,TGTGCCAGCAGCCAAGATGGAAGGGGAAGCAATCAGCCCCAGCATTTT,CASSQDGRGSNQPQHF
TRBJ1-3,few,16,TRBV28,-,TGTGCCAGCAGTTCTCCCATTGTTTTGGTGGGGTCGAACATATATTTT,CASSSPIVLVGSNIYF
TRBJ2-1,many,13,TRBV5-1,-,TGCGCCAGCAGATCAGGGCCGTACAATGAGCAGTTCTTC,CASRSGPYNEQFF
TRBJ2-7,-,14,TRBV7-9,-,TGTGCCAGCAGCTTAGCGCTCGACAGCTACGAGCAGTACTTC,CASSLALDSYEQYF
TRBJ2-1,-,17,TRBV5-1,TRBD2,TGCGCCAGCTTTCCGGGACTAGGGGTCCGGGCCCACAATGAGCAGTTCTTC,CASFPGLGVRAHNEQFF
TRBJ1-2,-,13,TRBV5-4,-,TGTGCCAGCACCCTCGCCGGGGGGTATGGCTACACCTTC,CASTLAGGYGYTF
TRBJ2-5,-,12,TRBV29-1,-,TGCAGCGTTGAATCGATATTCGGGACCCAGTACTTC,CSVESIFGTQYF